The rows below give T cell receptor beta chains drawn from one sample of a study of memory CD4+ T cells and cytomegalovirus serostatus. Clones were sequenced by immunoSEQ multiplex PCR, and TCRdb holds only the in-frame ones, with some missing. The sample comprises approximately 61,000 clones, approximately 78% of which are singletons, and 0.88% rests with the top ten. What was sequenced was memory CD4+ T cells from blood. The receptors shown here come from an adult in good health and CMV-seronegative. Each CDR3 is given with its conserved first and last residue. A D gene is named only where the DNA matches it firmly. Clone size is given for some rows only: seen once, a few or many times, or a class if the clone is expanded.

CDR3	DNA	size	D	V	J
CASRLNPTTSSYEQYF	TGCGCCAGCAGGTTAAACCCCACCACAAGTTCCTACGAGCAGTACTTC	.	.	TRBV5-1	TRBJ2-7
CSVEDTGQGDTEAFF	TGCAGCGTTGAAGACACGGGACAGGGCGACACTGAAGCTTTCTTT	once	TRBD1	TRBV29-1	TRBJ1-1
CASSLGEGRSYNEQFF	TGCGCCAGCAGCCTAGGGGAGGGGCGATCCTACAATGAGCAGTTCTTC	once	TRBD2	TRBV4-1	TRBJ2-1
CASSERGWTDTQYF	TGTGCCAGCAGTGAGCGGGGGTGGACAGATACGCAGTATTTT	.	TRBD2	TRBV6-1	TRBJ2-3
CASSEPHVGQGNTEAFF	TGTGCCAGCAGTGAACCCCACGTTGGACAGGGGAACACTGAAGCTTTCTTT	.	TRBD1	TRBV2	TRBJ1-1
CAISGQSSYNEQFF	TGTGCCATCAGTGGACAGAGCTCCTACAATGAGCAGTTCTTC	.	.	TRBV10-3	TRBJ2-1
CASSPGPPADTQYF	TGTGCCAGCAGCCCCGGGCCACCGGCGGATACGCAGTATTTT	.	.	TRBV7-8	TRBJ2-3
CASRDWGGSSYEQYF	TGTGCCAGCCGGGACTGGGGGGGTAGCTCCTACGAGCAGTACTTC	.	TRBD2	TRBV6-1	TRBJ2-7
CASSLETARSGNTIYF	TGTGCCAGCAGCTTAGAGACTGCAAGATCTGGAAACACCATATATTTT	.	.	TRBV7-2	TRBJ1-3
CASTPGTGTYEQYF	TGCGCCAGCACCCCCGGGACAGGGACCTACGAGCAGTACTTC	.	TRBD1	TRBV5-1	TRBJ2-7
CASSPSLGGASGVSSYNEQFF	TGTGCCAGCTCACCAAGTCTCGGGGGGGCCAGTGGAGTTAGCTCCTACAATGAGCAGTTCTTC	.	TRBD2	TRBV18	TRBJ2-1
CASSRGQGGGQETQYF	TGTGCCAGCAGCCGGGGGCAGGGCGGGGGACAAGAGACCCAGTACTTC	.	.	TRBV5-5	TRBJ2-5
CASSGYRGLGYTF	TGTGCCAGCAGTGGATACAGGGGACTCGGCTACACCTTC	.	TRBD1	TRBV2	TRBJ1-2
CATSVAGVQETQYF	TGTGCCACCTCGGTAGCGGGAGTACAAGAGACCCAGTACTTC	.	TRBD2	TRBV10-3	TRBJ2-5
CASSPSGRALNEQFF	TGTGCCAGCAGCCCAAGCGGGAGGGCCCTCAATGAGCAGTTCTTC	.	TRBD2	TRBV5-6	TRBJ2-1
CASSYWNEQFF	TGTGCCAGCAGTTACTGGAATGAGCAGTTCTTC	.	.	TRBV6-6	TRBJ2-1
CASSLTGQRSYNEQFF	TGTGCCAGCAGCTTAACCGGACAGCGATCCTACAATGAGCAGTTCTTC	.	.	TRBV7-9	TRBJ2-1
CASSDSSGGSDTQYF	TGTGCCAGCAGTGACTCTAGCGGGGGGTCAGATACGCAGTATTTT	few	TRBD2	TRBV6-4	TRBJ2-3
CSPGGGSTDTQYF	TGCAGTCCGGGGGGAGGGAGCACAGATACGCAGTATTTT	.	TRBD2	TRBV29-1	TRBJ2-3
CASSPPGGRETQYF	TGTGCCAGCAGCCCACCAGGGGGGCGCGAGACCCAGTACTTC	.	.	TRBV28	TRBJ2-5
CASSPGQGADTEAFF	TGTGCCAGCAGCCCAGGACAGGGGGCAGACACTGAAGCTTTCTTT	.	TRBD1	TRBV6-6	TRBJ1-1
CASSWAGGSTDTQYF	TGCGCCAGCAGCTGGGCGGGGGGGAGCACAGATACGCAGTATTTT	.	TRBD2	TRBV5-1	TRBJ2-3